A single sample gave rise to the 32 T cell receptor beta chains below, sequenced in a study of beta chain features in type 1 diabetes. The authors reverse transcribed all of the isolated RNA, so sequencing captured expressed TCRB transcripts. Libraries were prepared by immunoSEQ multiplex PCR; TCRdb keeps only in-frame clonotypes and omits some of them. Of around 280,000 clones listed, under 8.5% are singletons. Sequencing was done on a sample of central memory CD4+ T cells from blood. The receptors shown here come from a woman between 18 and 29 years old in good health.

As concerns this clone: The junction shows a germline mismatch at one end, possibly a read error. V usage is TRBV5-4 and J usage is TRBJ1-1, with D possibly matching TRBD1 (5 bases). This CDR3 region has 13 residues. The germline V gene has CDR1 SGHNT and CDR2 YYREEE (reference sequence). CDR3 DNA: TGCGCCAGCAGCCAACAAAGGGACGGGGAAGCTTTCTTT. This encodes CASSQQRDGEAFF.

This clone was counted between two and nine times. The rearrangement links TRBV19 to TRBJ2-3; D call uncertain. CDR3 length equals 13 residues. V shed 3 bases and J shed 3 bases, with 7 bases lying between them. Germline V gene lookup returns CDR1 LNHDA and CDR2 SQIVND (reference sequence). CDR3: CASSILRTDTQYF. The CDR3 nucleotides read TGTGCCAGTAGTATTCTCCGGACAGATACGCAGTATTTT.

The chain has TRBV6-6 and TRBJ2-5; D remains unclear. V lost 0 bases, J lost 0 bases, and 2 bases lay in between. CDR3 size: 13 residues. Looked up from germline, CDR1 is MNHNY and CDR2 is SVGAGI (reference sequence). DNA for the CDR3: TGTGCCAGCAGTTACTCGGACCAAGAGACCCAGTACTTC. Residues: CASSYSDQETQYF.

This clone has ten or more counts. CDR3 nucleotides: TGTGCCAGCTCACCTCGCAGGTTCCAAGAGACCCAGTACTTC. This codes for CASSPRRFQETQYF. The chain uses TRBV18 and TRBJ2-5; no clear D gene. This CDR3 spans 14 amino acids. V was cut by 3 bases and J by 1 base, with 9 bases left in between. Germline assignment: CDR1 KGHSH and CDR2 LQKENI.

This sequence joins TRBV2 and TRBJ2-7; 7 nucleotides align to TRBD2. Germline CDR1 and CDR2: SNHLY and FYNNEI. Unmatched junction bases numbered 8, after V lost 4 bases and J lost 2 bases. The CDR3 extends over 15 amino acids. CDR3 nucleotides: TGTGCCAGCAGTGCTCAAAGCGGGGCGACCTACGAGCAGTACTTC. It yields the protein CASSAQSGATYEQYF.

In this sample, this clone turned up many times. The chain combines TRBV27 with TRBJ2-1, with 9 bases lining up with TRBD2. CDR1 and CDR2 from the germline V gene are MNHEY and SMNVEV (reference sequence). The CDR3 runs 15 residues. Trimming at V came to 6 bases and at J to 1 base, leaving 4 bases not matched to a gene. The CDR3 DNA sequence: TGTGCCAGCAGAATAGCGGGAGTATCCTACAATGAGCAGTTCTTC. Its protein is CASRIAGVSYNEQFF.

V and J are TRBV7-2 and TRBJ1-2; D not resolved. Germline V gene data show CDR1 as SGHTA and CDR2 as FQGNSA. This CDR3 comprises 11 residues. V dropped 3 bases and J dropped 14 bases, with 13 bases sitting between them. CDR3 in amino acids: CASSLGSVRTF. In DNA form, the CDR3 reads TGTGCCAGCAGCTTGGGCAGTGTCCGTACCTTC.

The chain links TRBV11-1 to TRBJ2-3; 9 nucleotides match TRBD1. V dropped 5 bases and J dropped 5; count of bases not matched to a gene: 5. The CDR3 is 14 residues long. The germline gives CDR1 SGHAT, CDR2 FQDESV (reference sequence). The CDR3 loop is CASSKDRGQDTQYF. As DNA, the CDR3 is TGTGCCAGCAGCAAGGACAGGGGTCAAGATACGCAGTATTTT.

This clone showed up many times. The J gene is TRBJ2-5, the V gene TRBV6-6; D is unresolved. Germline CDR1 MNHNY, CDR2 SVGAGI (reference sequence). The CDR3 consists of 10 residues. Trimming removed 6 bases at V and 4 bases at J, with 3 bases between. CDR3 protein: CASRRETQYF. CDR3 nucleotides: TGTGCCAGCAGAAGAGAGACCCAGTACTTC.

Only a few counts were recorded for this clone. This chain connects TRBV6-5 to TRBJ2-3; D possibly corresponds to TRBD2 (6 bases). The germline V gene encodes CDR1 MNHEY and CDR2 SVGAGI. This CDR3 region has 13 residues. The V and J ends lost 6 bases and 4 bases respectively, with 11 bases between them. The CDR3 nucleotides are TGTGCCAGCAGCCGGCCGGGAGCAGATACGCAGTATTTT. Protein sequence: CASSRPGADTQYF.

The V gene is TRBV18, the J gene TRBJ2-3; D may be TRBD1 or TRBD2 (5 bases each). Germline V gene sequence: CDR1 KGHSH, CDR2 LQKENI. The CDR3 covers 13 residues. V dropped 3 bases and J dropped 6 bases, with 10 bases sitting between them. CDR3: CASSPQGGDTQYF. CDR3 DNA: TGTGCCAGCTCACCTCAGGGCGGGGATACGCAGTATTTT. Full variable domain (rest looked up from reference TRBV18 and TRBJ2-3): NAGVMQNPRHLVRRRGQEARLRCSPMKGHSHVYWYRQLPEEGLKFMVYLQKENIIDESGMPKERFSAEFPKEGPSILRIQQVVRGDSAAYFCASSPQGGDTQYFGPGTRLTVL.

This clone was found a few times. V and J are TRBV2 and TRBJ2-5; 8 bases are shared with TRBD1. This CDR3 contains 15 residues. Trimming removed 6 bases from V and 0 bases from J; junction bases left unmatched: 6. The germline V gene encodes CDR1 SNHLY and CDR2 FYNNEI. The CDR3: CASRHDRGYQETQYF. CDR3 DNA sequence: TGTGCCAGCAGACACGACAGGGGTTACCAAGAGACCCAGTACTTC.

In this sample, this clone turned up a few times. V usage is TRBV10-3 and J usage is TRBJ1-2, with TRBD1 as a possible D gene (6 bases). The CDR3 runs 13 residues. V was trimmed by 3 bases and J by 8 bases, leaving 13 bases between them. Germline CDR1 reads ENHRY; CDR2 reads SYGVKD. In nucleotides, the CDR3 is TGTGCCATCAGTGAAACCTGGACAGTAGGCTACACCTTC. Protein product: CAISETWTVGYTF.

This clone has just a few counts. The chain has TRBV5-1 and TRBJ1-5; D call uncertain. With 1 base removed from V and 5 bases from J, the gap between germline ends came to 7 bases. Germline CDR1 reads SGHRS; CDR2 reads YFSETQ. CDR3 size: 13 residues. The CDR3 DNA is TGCGCCAGCAGCTTGATGCCGGATCAGCCCCAGCATTTT. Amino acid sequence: CASSLMPDQPQHF.

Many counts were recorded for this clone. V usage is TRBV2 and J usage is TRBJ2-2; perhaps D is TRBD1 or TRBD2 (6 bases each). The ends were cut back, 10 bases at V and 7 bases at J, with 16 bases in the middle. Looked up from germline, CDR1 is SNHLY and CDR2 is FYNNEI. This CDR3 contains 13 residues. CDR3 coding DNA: TGTGCCACCGCCGGGGGCAGGGTCGGGGAGCTGTTTTTT. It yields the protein CATAGGRVGELFF.

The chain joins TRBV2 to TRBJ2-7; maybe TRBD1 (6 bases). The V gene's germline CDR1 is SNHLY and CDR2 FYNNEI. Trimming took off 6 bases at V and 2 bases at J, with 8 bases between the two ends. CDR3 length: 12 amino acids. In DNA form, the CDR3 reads TGTGCCAGCAGCCGGGACACCTACGAGCAGTACGTC. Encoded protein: CASSRDTYEQYV.

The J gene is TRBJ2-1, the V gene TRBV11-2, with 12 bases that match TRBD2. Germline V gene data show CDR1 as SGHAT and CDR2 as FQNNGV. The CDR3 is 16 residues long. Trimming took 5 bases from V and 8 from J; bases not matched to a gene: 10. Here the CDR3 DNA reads TGTGCCAGCAGCGCCAGCGGACTAGCGGGGAGGGATGAGCAGTTCTTC. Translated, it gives CASSASGLAGRDEQFF.

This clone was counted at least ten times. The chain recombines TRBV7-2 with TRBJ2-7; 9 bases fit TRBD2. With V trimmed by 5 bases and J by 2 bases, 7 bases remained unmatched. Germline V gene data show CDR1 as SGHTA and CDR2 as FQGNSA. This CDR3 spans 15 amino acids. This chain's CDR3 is CASSISGGPPYEQYV. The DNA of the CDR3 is TGTGCCAGCAGCATTAGCGGGGGCCCCCCCTACGAGCAGTACGTC.

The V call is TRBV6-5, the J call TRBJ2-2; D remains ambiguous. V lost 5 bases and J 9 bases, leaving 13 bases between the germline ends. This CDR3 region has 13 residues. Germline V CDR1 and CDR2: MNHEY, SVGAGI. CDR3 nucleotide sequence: TGTGCCAGCAGTCCTCGTTCAGAACGGGAGCTGTTTTTT. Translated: CASSPRSERELFF.

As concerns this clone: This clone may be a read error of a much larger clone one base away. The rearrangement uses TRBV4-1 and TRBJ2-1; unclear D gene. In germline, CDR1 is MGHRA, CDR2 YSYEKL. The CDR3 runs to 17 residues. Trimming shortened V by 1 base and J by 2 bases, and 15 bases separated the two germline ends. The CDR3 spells CASSQGARGGPYNEQFF. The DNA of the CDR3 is TGCGCCAGCAGCCAAGGCGCTCGCGGTGGGCCCTACAATGAGCAGTTCTTC.

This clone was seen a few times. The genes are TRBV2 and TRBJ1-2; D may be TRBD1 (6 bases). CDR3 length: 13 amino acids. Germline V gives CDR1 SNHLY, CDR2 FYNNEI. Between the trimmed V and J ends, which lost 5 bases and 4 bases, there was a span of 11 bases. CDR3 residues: CASSKQGLYGYTF. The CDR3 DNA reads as TGTGCCAGCAGTAAACAGGGACTCTATGGCTACACCTTC.

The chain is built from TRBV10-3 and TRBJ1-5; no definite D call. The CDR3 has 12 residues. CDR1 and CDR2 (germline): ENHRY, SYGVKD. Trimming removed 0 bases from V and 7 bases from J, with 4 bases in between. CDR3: CAISESGQPQHF. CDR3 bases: TGTGCCATCAGTGAGTCGGGGCAGCCCCAGCATTTT.

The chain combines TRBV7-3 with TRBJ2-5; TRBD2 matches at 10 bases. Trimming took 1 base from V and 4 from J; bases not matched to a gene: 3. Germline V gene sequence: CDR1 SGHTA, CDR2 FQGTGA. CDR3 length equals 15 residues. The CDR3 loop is CASSLIAGGAETQYF. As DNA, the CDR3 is TGTGCCAGCAGCTTAATAGCGGGGGGCGCAGAGACCCAGTACTTC. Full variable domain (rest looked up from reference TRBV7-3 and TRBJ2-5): GAGVSQTPSNKVTEKGKYVELRCDPISGHTALYWYRQSLGQGPEFLIYFQGTGAADDSGLPNDRFFAVRPEGSVSTLKIQRTERGDSAVYLCASSLIAGGAETQYFGPGTRLLVL.

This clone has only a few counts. This chain's CDR3 is CASSSEVNKQPQHF. CDR3 DNA: TGTGCCAGCTCATCGGAGGTGAACAAGCAGCCCCAGCATTTT. This chain links TRBV18 with TRBJ1-5; no clear D. The V end was cut by 5 bases, the J end by 7 bases, with 15 bases between. This CDR3 region has 14 residues. The germline V gene has CDR1 KGHSH and CDR2 LQKENI.

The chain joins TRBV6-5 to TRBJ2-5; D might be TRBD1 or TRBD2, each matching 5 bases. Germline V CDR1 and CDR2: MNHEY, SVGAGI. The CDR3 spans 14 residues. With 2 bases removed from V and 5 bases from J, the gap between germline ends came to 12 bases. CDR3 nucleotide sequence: TGTGCCAGCAGTTACGGGGACGGGATGGAGACCCAGTACTTC. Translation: CASSYGDGMETQYF.

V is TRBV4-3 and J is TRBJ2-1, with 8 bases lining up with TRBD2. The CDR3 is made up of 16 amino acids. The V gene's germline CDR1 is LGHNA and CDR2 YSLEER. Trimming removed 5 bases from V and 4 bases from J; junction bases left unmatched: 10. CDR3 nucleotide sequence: TGCGCCAGCAGCAGCACTAGCGGAATTCAGTACAATGAGCAGTTCTTC. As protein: CASSSTSGIQYNEQFF.

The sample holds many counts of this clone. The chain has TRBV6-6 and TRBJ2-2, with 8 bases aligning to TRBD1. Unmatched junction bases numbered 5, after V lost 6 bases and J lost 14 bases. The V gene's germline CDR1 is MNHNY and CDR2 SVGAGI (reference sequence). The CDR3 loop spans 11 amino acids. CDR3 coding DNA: TGTGCCAGCAGGAAAGACAGGGGTCTGTTTTTT. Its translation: CASRKDRGLFF.

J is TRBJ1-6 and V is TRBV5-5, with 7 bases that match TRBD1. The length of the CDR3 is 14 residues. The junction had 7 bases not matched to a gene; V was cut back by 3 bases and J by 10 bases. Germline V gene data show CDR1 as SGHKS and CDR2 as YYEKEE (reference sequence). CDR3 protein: CASSYDRAKSPLHF. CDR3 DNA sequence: TGTGCCAGCAGCTACGACAGGGCGAAATCACCCCTCCACTTT.

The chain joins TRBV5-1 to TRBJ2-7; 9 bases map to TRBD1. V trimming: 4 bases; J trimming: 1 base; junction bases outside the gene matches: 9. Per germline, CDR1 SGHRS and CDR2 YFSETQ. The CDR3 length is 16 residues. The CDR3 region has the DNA TGCGCCAGCAGCACCGGACAGGGGACGACGTCCTACGAGCAGTACGTC. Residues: CASSTGQGTTSYEQYV.

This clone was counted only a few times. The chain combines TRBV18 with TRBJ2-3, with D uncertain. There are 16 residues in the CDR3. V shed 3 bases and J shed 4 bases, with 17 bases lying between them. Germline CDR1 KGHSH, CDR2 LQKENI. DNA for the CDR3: TGTGCCAGCTCACCCCAAGGGCCCGCTAACCCAGATACGCAGTATTTT. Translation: CASSPQGPANPDTQYF.

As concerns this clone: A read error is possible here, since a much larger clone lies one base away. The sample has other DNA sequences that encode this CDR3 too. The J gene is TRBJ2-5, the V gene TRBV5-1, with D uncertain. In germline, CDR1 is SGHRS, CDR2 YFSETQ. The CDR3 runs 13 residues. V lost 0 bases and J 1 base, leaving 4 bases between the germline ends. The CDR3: CASSLGVQETQYF. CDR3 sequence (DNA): TGCGCCAGCAGCTTGGGCGTCCAAGAGACCCAGTACTTC.

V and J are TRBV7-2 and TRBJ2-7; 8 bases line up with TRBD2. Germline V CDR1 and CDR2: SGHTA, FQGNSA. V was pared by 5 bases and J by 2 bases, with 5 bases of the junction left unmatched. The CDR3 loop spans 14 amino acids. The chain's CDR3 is CASSRDSGTYEQYF. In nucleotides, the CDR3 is TGTGCCAGCAGCCGAGATAGCGGGACCTACGAGCAGTACTTC.